This passage covers 2 T cell receptor beta chains from one sample sequenced in a study of T cell changes during pregnancy in multiple sclerosis. The repertoire was sequenced with immunoSEQ multiplex PCR; TCRdb's copy has only in-frame clones and lacks some. Found here are 80,000 to 130,000 clones, around nine tenths of them singletons; the top ten hold approximately 1.2%. The sequences come from peripheral blood, collected in the second trimester of pregnancy. These receptors came from a female donor with multiple sclerosis, enrolled in a pregnancy study.

The chain links TRBV18 to TRBJ1-2; the match to TRBD1 covers 8 bases. This CDR3 is built from 14 residues. V was pared by 3 bases and J by 6 bases, with 6 bases of the junction left unmatched. From germline, CDR1 is KGHSH and CDR2 LQKENI. The CDR3 spells CASSPGQGMDGYTF. The CDR3 region has the DNA TGTGCCAGCTCACCCGGACAGGGAATGGATGGCTACACCTTC.

J is TRBJ2-5 and V is TRBV5-1; 8 bases agree with TRBD2. CDR1 is SGHRS and CDR2 is YFSETQ in the germline V gene. The CDR3 sequence is 15 residues long. The junction had 9 bases not matched to a gene; V was cut back by 4 bases and J by 4 bases. CDR3 protein: CASSPPAGGGETQYF. CDR3 nucleotide sequence: TGCGCCAGCAGCCCACCGGCGGGGGGCGGAGAGACCCAGTACTTC.